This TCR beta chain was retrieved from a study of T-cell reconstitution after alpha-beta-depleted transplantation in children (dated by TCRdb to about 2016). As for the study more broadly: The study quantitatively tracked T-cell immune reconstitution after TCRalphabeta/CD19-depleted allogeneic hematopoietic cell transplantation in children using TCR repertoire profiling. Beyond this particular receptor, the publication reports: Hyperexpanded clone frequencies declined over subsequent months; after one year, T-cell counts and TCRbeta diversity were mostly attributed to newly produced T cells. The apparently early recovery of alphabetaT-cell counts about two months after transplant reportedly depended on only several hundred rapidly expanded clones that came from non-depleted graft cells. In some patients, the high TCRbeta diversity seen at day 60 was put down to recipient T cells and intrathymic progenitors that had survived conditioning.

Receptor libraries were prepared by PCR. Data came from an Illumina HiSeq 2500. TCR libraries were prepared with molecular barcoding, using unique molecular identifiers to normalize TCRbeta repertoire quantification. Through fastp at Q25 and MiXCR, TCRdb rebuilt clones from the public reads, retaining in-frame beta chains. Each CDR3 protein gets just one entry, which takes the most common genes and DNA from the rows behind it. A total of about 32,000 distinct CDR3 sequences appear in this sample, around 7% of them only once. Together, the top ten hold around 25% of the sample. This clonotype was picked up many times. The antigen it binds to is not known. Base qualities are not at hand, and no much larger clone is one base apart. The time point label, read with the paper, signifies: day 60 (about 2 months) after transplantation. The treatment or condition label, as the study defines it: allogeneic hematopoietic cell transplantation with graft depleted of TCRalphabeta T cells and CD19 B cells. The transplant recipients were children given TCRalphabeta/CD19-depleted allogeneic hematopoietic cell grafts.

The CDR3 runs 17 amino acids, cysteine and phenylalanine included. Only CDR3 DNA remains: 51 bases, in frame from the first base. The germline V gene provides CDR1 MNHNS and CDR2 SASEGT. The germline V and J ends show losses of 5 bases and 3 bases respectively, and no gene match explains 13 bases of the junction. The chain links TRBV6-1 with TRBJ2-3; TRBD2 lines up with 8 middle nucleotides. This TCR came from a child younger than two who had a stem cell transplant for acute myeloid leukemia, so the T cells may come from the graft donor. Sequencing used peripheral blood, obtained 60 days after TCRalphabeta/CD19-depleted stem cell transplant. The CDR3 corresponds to CASSPTGTREITDTQYF. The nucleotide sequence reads TGTGCCAGCAGTCCTACCGGGACTAGAGAAATTACAGATACGCAGTATTTT.